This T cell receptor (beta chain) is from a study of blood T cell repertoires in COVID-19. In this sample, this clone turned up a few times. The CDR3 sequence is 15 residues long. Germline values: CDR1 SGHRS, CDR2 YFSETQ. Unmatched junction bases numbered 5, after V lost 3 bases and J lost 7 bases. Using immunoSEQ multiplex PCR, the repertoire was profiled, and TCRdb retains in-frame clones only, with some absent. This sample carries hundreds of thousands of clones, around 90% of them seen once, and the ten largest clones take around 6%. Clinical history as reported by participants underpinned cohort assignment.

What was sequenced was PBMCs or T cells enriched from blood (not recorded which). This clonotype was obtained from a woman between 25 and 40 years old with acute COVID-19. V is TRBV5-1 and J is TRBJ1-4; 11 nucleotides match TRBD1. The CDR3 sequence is CASSWDRGDGEKLFF. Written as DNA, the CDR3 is TGCGCCAGCAGCTGGGACAGGGGGGACGGTGAAAAACTGTTTTTT.